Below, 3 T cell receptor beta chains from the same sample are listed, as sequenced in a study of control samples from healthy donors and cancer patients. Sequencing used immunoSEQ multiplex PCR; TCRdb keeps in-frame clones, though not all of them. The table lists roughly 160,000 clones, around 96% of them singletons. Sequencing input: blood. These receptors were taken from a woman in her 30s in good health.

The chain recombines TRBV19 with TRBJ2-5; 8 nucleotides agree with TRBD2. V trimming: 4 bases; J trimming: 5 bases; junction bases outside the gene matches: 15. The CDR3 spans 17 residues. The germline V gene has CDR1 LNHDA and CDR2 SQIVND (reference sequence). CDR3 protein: CASSRGLGAGASETQYF. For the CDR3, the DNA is TGTGCCAGTAGTAGAGGCCTAGGAGCGGGGGCATCGGAGACCCAGTACTTC.

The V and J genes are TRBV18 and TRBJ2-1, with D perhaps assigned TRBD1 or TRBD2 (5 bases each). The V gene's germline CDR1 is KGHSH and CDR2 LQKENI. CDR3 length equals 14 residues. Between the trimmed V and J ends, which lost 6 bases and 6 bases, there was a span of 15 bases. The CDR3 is CASSSDRGVNEQFF. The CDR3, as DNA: TGTGCCAGCTCCTCAGACAGAGGGGTCAATGAGCAGTTCTTC.

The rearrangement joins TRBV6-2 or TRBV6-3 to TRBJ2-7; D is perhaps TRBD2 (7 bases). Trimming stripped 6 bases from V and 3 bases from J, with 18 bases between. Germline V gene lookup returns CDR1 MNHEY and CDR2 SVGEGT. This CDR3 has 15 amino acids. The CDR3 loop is CASRYHGGPSYEQYF. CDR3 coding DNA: TGTGCCAGCAGATACCACGGGGGGCCCAGCTACGAGCAGTACTTC.